This T cell receptor (beta chain) emerged from a study of neurological immune-mediated disorders. As for time point: longitudinal time-point 3. TCRdb re-called the 5' RACE reads through MiXCR, storing one row per CDR3 protein. The repertoire has around 100,000 distinct CDR3 sequences, about 10% of them found once; the top ten carry more than 2.5%. The CDR3 is 16 residues long. The germline V gene has CDR1 SGHTA and CDR2 FQGNSA. With 5 bases removed from V and 3 bases from J, the gap between germline ends came to 18 bases. This clonotype was detected ten times or more. The V and J genes are TRBV7-2 and TRBJ2-3; D may be TRBD1 (6 bases). The sequence was collected from a female donor with HTLV-1-associated myelopathy (HAM/TSP). The sequencing input was PBMCs. CDR3 loop: CASSPKLGAGTDTQYF. CDR3 coding DNA: TGTGCCAGCAGCCCAAAATTGGGGGCCGGGACAGATACGCAGTATTTT.